Listed here are 22 T cell receptor beta chains from one sample, sequenced in a study of technical replicates of blood from a handful of donors. The table came from immunoSEQ multiplex PCR; TCRdb's copy has only in-frame clones and leaves some out. In the table there are tens of thousands of clones, roughly 93% of which are singletons. The sequenced sample was PBMCs. The receptors were sampled from a human donor in good health. Some clones in this sample may be carry-over from other donors' samples.

The genes are TRBV4-2 and TRBJ2-7; 7 bases are shared with TRBD1. This CDR3 spans 15 amino acids. The ends lost 0 bases at V and 0 bases at J; junction bases unmatched: 2. CDR1 is LGHNA and CDR2 is YNFKEQ in the germline V gene. Here the CDR3 reads CASSQDRGSSYEQYF. In DNA form, the CDR3 reads TGTGCCAGCAGCCAAGACAGGGGGAGCTCCTACGAGCAGTACTTC.

The rearrangement uses TRBV30 and TRBJ1-1; D is undetermined. The CDR3 sequence is 13 residues long. Trimming took off 2 bases at V and 4 bases at J, with 11 bases between the two ends. CDR1 and CDR2 from the germline V gene are GTSNPN and SVGIG (reference sequence). For the CDR3, the DNA is TGTGCCTGGAGTCCCCGGGTGGGCACTGAAGCTTTCTTT. This encodes CAWSPRVGTEAFF. Full variable domain (remainder filled in from reference TRBV30 and TRBJ1-1): SQTIHQWPATLVQPVGSPLSLECTVEGTSNPNLYWYRQAAGRGLQLLFYSVGIGQISSEVPQNLSASRPQDRQFILSSKKLLLSDSGFYLCAWSPRVGTEAFFGQGTRLTVV.

The chain uses TRBV7-2 and TRBJ1-2, with D possibly matching TRBD1 (5 bases). The CDR3 is made up of 13 amino acids. Trimming cost V 7 bases and J 8 bases, with 17 bases left between them. Germline V lookup: CDR1 SGHTA, CDR2 FQGNSA. CDR3 loop: CASTPSTGEGYTF. The CDR3 DNA sequence: TGTGCCAGCACACCCTCCACGGGGGAAGGCTACACCTTC.

This chain links TRBV19 with TRBJ1-6; D may be TRBD1 (5 bases). The V end was cut by 5 bases, the J end by 4 bases, with 9 bases between. The CDR3 has 14 amino acids. Germline CDR1 reads LNHDA; CDR2 reads SQIVND (reference sequence). CDR3 region: CASSDRQYNSPLHF. The CDR3 nucleotides read TGTGCCAGTAGTGACAGACAGTATAATTCACCCCTCCACTTT.

Concerning this clone itself: At one of its ends the junction is not consistent with the germline gene, which may arise from a read error. The chain is built from TRBV5-8 and TRBJ2-3; perhaps TRBD2 as D (6 bases). The CDR3 is 15 amino acids. In germline, CDR1 is SGHTS, CDR2 YDEGEE. The CDR3 DNA is TGTGCTAGCAGCTTGGGACTGCAACAGGCGGATACGCAGTATTTT. Amino acid sequence: CASSLGLQQADTQYF.

The genes are TRBV1 and TRBJ2-1; the table's D call TRBD2 went unverified against the DNA. TRBV1 is labeled a pseudogene. The CDR3 consists of 15 residues. In nucleotides, the CDR3 is TGCACCAGCAGCCCGGGACTAGCAAACTACAATGAGCAGTTCTTC. This sequence encodes CTSSPGLANYNEQFF.

As regards this clone: Other nucleotide sequences in the sample specify the same CDR3. The V and J genes are TRBV30 and TRBJ2-7; D not resolved. CDR1 and CDR2 from the germline V gene are GTSNPN and SVGIG (reference sequence). V lost 2 bases, J lost 1 base, and 3 bases lay in between. The CDR3 has 11 residues. This CDR3 reads CAWSQSYEQYF. The CDR3 bases are TGTGCCTGGAGTCAATCCTACGAGCAGTACTTC. Full variable domain (outside the CDR3, taken from reference TRBV30 and TRBJ2-7): SQTIHQWPATLVQPVGSPLSLECTVEGTSNPNLYWYRQAAGRGLQLLFYSVGIGQISSEVPQNLSASRPQDRQFILSSKKLLLSDSGFYLCAWSQSYEQYFGPGTRLTVT.

The genes are TRBV6-6 and TRBJ2-7; D perhaps matches TRBD2 (6 bases). The CDR3 runs 14 residues. Trimming left V 0 bases short and J 6 bases short, with 12 bases between. Germline loops: CDR1 MNHNY, CDR2 SVGAGI (reference sequence). The CDR3 DNA reads TGTGCCAGCAGTTACTCGGAGGGGCAGGGCGAGCAGTACTTC. It codes for CASSYSEGQGEQYF.

The chain links TRBV15 to TRBJ2-3, with 10 positions matching TRBD2. V gave up 0 bases and J gave up 6 bases; unmatched junction bases: 15. The CDR3 consists of 19 residues. Germline loops: CDR1 LNHNV, CDR2 YYDKDF (reference sequence). CDR3 protein: CATSRDRVAGGWERDTQYF. The CDR3 coding sequence is TGTGCCACCAGCAGAGATCGGGTAGCGGGGGGTTGGGAGCGGGATACGCAGTATTTT.

J is TRBJ2-2 and V is TRBV4-3, with D unresolved. The CDR3 contains 14 residues. CDR1 and CDR2 (germline): LGHNA, YSLEER. The germline V and J ends were trimmed by 0 bases and 6 bases, with 8 bases remaining between them. DNA for the CDR3: TGCGCCAGCAGCCAAGAGTTCACATCCGGGGAGCTGTTTTTT. As protein: CASSQEFTSGELFF.

The gene calls are TRBV5-1 and TRBJ2-5; the D is unclear. This CDR3 is built from 13 residues. Germline lookup yields CDR1 SGHRS and CDR2 YFSETQ. Trimming took off 5 bases at V and 4 bases at J, with 12 bases between the two ends. CDR3 DNA: TGCGCCAGCAGATCCACCGGGTCAGAGACCCAGTACTTC. Amino acids: CASRSTGSETQYF.

The V call is TRBV18, the J call TRBJ2-2; no firm D call. CDR3 length equals 13 residues. Trimming left V 3 bases short and J 4 bases short, with 6 bases between. Germline V lookup: CDR1 KGHSH, CDR2 LQKENI. CDR3 nucleotide sequence: TGTGCCAGCTCACCGGAGCGCACCGGGGAGCTGTTTTTT. Its protein product is CASSPERTGELFF.

The chain joins TRBV19 to TRBJ2-7; 7 bases map to TRBD2. Germline CDR1 reads LNHDA; CDR2 reads SQIVND (reference sequence). This CDR3 spans 15 amino acids. V shed 3 bases and J 2 bases; nucleotides not matched to a gene: 7. The CDR3 DNA is TGTGCCAGTAGTATCCCGGGACTACTCACCTACGAGCAGTACTTC. Translating gives CASSIPGLLTYEQYF.

This clone came up a few times. The chain recombines TRBV4-3 with TRBJ1-1; the D is unclear. CDR3 size: 13 residues. The V and J ends lost 0 bases and 5 bases respectively, with 7 bases between them. Germline V CDR1 and CDR2: LGHNA, YSLEER. The CDR3 DNA sequence: TGCGCCAGCAGCCAAGATCGGGATACTGAAGCTTTCTTT. Protein sequence: CASSQDRDTEAFF.

V usage is TRBV11-2 and J usage is TRBJ1-1, with 8 bases that match TRBD1. The CDR3 is 15 residues long. After removal of 4 bases from V and 1 base from J, the junction contained 5 bases not matched to a gene. Germline V gene data show CDR1 as SGHAT and CDR2 as FQNNGV. The CDR3 DNA reads as TGTGCCAGCAGCTCATCCGGGACAGGGAACACTGAAGCTTTCTTT. Amino acids: CASSSSGTGNTEAFF.

This clone was seen a single time. V is TRBV5-4 and J is TRBJ2-3; possibly TRBD1 for D (6 bases). The CDR3 loop spans 15 amino acids. CDR1 and CDR2 (germline): SGHNT, YYREEE (reference sequence). The V end lost 5 bases, the J end lost 4 bases, and 17 bases lay between the germline ends. The CDR3: CASSRSTGDSDTQYF. The CDR3 DNA sequence: TGTGCCAGCAGTAGATCGACAGGTGACTCAGATACGCAGTATTTT. Drawing the rest from reference TRBV5-4 and TRBJ2-3, the complete variable domain is ETGVTQSPTHLIKTRGQQVTLRCSSQSGHNTVSWYQQALGQGPQFIFQYYREEENGRGNFPPRFSGLQFPNYSSELNVNALELDDSALYLCASSRSTGDSDTQYFGPGTRLTVL.

The chain has TRBV6-4 and TRBJ2-3; 8 nucleotides align to TRBD2. The CDR3 runs 15 residues. Germline CDR1 MRHNA, CDR2 SNTAGT. Trimming removed 0 bases from V and 3 bases from J; junction bases left unmatched: 2. CDR3 bases: TGTGCCAGCAGTGACTCCGGGGGGGGGACAGATACGCAGTATTTT. Translation gives CASSDSGGGTDTQYF.

V is TRBV6-1 and J is TRBJ2-1; 9 bases align to TRBD1. The CDR3 runs to 17 residues. Germline V gives CDR1 MNHNS, CDR2 SASEGT. After removal of 4 bases from V and 5 bases from J, the junction contained 12 bases not matched to a gene. CDR3 DNA: TGTGCCAGCAGTGCCAGATTTACGGGACAGGGACACAATGAGCAGTTCTTC. This sequence encodes CASSARFTGQGHNEQFF.

J is TRBJ2-5 and V is TRBV5-4; 9 nucleotides align to TRBD2. The CDR3 runs to 16 residues. V shed 6 bases and J 2 bases; nucleotides not matched to a gene: 11. CDR1 is SGHNT and CDR2 is YYREEE in the germline V gene (reference sequence). CDR3 in DNA: TGTGCCAGCAATCAAGGGAGCGGGAGGAAACAAGAGACCCAGTACTTC. Translated: CASNQGSGRKQETQYF.

The J gene is TRBJ1-6, the V gene TRBV5-8, with a possible D match to TRBD1 (5 bases). Per the germline V gene, CDR1 is SGHTS and CDR2 is YDEGEE. Between the trimmed V and J ends, which lost 1 base and 10 bases, there was a span of 12 bases. The CDR3 covers 14 residues. The CDR3 region is CASSLNPPGSPLHF. CDR3 bases: TGTGCCAGCAGCTTGAATCCTCCAGGGTCACCCCTCCACTTT.

The chain combines TRBV6-5 with TRBJ2-1; 11 bases map to TRBD1. The CDR3 totals 16 residues. V gave up 0 bases and J gave up 12 bases; unmatched junction bases: 10. The germline CDR1 and CDR2 sequences are MNHEY and SVGAGI. The DNA for the CDR3 is TGTGCCAGCAGTTACTCGGGACAGGGGGGACCCGGGGGGCAGTTCTTC. Protein sequence: CASSYSGQGGPGGQFF.

This clone has only one observation. The chain is built from TRBV6-1 and TRBJ2-3; possible D gene TRBD2, 6 bases. Germline-derived CDR1 and CDR2 are MNHNS and SASEGT. V lost 0 bases, J lost 2 bases, and 15 bases lay in between. The CDR3 is made up of 17 amino acids. The CDR3 reads CASSEARREWNTDTQYF. The CDR3 nucleotides are TGTGCCAGCAGTGAAGCTAGGAGGGAATGGAACACAGATACGCAGTATTTT.